The clone carrying this TCR beta chain was seen at least ten times. Its antigen is not identified. Input was more than 800,000 sorted T cells, either CD4+ or CD8+. This record comes from a study of neurological immune-mediated disorders. Overall study findings and caveats: Across subjects, expanded clones had no CDR3 amino acid sequences in common, pointing to private repertoires in all groups.

The authors produced cDNA by 5'RACE using 10-nucleotide random UMIs. TCRdb reprocessed the 5' RACE reads via MiXCR and lists one record per CDR3 protein. The sample consists of about 19,000 distinct CDR3 sequences, 6% to 8.5% of them appearing once. V was clipped by 1 base and J by 1 base; unmatched bases: 3. This CDR3 spans 15 amino acids. CDR1 MGHRA and CDR2 YSYEKL come from the germline V gene. The sequencing input was CD8+ T cells from blood. The chain is built from TRBV4-1 and TRBJ2-5; 7 bases match TRBD1. The TCR comes from a woman younger than 45 with HTLV-1-associated myelopathy (HAM/TSP). This CDR3 is CASSQVTGSQETQYF. Written as DNA, the CDR3 is TGCGCCAGCAGCCAAGTGACAGGGTCCCAAGAGACCCAGTACTTC.